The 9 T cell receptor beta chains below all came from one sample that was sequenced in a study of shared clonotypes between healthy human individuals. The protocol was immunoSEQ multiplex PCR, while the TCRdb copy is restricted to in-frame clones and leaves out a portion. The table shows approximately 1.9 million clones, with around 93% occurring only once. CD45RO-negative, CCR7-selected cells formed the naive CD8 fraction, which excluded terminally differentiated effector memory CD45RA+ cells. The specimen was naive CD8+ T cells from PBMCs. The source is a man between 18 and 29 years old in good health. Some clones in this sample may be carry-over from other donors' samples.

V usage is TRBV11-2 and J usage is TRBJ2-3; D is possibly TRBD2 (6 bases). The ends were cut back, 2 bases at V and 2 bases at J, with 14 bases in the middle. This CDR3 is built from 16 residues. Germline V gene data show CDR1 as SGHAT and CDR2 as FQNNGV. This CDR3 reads CASSLKGGLATDTQYF. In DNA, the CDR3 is TGTGCCAGCAGCTTAAAAGGAGGGCTCGCCACAGATACGCAGTATTTT.

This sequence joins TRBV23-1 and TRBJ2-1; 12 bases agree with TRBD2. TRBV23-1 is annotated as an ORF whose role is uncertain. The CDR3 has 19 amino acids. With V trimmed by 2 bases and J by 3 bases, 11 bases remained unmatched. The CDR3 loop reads CASSQRPGTSGHDYNEQFF. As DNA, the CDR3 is TGCGCCAGCAGTCAACGTCCCGGGACTAGCGGGCACGACTACAATGAGCAGTTCTTC.

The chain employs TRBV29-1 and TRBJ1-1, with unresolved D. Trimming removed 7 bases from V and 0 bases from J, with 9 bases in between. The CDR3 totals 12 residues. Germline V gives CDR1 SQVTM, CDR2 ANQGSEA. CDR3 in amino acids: CSADLLNTEAFF. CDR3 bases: TGCAGCGCTGACCTTCTGAACACTGAAGCTTTCTTT.

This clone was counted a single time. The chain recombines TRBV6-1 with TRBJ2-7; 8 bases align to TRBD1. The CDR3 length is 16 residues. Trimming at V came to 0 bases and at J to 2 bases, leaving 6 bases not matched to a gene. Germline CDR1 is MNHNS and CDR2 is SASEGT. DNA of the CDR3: TGTGCCAGCAGTGAAGCGGAGACAGGGGTCCCCTACGAGCAGTACTTC. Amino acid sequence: CASSEAETGVPYEQYF.

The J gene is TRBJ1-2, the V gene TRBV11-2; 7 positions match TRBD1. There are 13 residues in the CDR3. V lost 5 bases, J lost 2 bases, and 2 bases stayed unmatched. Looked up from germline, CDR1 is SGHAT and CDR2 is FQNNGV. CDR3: CASSQQGNYGYTF. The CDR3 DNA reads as TGTGCCAGCAGCCAACAGGGGAACTATGGCTACACCTTC.

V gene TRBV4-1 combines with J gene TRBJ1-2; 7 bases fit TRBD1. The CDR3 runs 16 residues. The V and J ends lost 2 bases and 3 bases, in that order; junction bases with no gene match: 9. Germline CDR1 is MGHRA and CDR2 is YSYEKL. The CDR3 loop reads CASSQKNPGTDYGYTF. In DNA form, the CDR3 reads TGCGCCAGCAGCCAAAAAAACCCCGGGACAGACTATGGCTACACCTTC.

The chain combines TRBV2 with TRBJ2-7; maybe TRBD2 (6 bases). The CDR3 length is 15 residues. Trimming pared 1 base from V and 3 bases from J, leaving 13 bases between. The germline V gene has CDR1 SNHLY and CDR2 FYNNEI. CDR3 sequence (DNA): TGTGCCAGCAGTGAAGAGGCGGGGAAGGGCTACGAGCAGTACTTC. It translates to CASSEEAGKGYEQYF.

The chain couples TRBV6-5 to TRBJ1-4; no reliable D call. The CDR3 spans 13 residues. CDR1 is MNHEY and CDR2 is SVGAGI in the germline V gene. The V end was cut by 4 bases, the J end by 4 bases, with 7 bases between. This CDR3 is CASSSGINEKLFF. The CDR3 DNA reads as TGTGCCAGCAGTTCCGGGATTAATGAAAAACTGTTTTTT.

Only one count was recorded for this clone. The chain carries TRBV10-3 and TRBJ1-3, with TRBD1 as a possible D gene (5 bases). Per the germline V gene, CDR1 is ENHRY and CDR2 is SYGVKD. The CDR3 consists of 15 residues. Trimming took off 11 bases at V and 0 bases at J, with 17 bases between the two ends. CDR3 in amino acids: CALSGTPSSGNTIYF. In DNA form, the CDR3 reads TGTGCCCTATCTGGGACCCCAAGCTCTGGAAACACCATATATTTT.